This T cell receptor (beta chain) comes out of a study of T cell clusters in autoimmune cytopenias. Each sample's input was about 250 ng genomic DNA, roughly 38,000 genome equivalents. TRB was amplified by touch-down multiplex PCR, primer pools A and B combined. No DNA is given; TCRdb re-called the multiplex PCR reads and lists each CDR3 protein once. In all, the sample yields roughly 15,000 distinct CDR3 sequences. Its frequency marks this clonotype as medium-sized (0.01 to 0.1%). Germline V lookup: CDR1 LNHDA, CDR2 SQIVND (reference sequence). The CDR3 is 15 amino acids. These data also formed part of another study, on T cell repertoires in aging, cancer and after chemotherapy. That study adds: Loss of evenness, beyond lost richness, contributed to age-related TCR diversity decline in cancer patients.

This sequence originates from a human donor in good health. Sequencing was done on a sample of peripheral blood. The chain links TRBV19 to TRBJ2-2; TCRdb returns TRBD1, unconfirmable since there is no DNA. Here the CDR3 reads CASKGGLGRTGELFF.